This section outlines one T cell receptor (beta chain) sequence together with its context. The antigen is unknown. This specimen comes from a study of post-analysis software for immune sequencing data. Every TCR beta cDNA library bore unique molecular identifiers. TCRdb reanalysed the PCR reads using MiXCR and keeps one entry per CDR3 protein. The table has roughly 650,000 distinct CDR3 sequences, 55% to 60% seen once. CDR3 size: 18 residues. V dropped 1 base and J dropped 2 bases, with 20 bases sitting between them. Germline lookup yields CDR1 SGHTA and CDR2 FQGNSA. Study results and limitations: Five or six TRBV segments were significantly more frequent in patients than in controls. TRBV5-6, TRBV5-1 and TRBV20-1 were among these segments. Controls significantly exceeded multiple sclerosis patients in normalized Chao1 diversity.

The sample taken for sequencing was blood. The J gene is TRBJ2-5, the V gene TRBV7-2; D perhaps matches TRBD1 (6 bases). The TCR comes from a girl aged 2 to 9 with multiple sclerosis. The CDR3 region is CASSLDLRAPGTQETQYF. In nucleotides, the CDR3 is TGTGCCAGCAGCTTAGACCTCAGGGCCCCGGGGACACAAGAGACCCAGTACTTC.